Each of the 27 T cell receptor beta chains below was sequenced from the same sample in a study of cytomegalovirus exposure and HLA in healthy donors. The PCR ran on 60 Vbeta and 13 Jbeta primers. Here immunoSEQ multiplex PCR was the method, and the copy in TCRdb shows in-frame clones only, minus some. The table has 90,000 to 120,000 clones, more than 75% seen once. Specimen: PBMCs. These receptors all come from a young man in good health and CMV-seropositive.

This clone was recorded only once. This chain connects TRBV4-1 to TRBJ2-3; D possibly corresponds to TRBD2 (5 bases). This CDR3 has 14 amino acids. V gave up 2 bases and J gave up 4 bases, with 10 bases separating them. Germline CDR1 and CDR2: MGHRA and YSYEKL. In nucleotides, the CDR3 is TGCGCCAGCAGCCAAAGGCTAGCCCCAGATACGCAGTATTTT. It specifies CASSQRLAPDTQYF.

The V gene is TRBV6-4, the J gene TRBJ2-6; 14 bases agree with TRBD2. The CDR3 length is 15 residues. The J segment lost 3 bases and the V segment lost 8 bases, leaving 0 bases of the junction unmatched. Per germline, CDR1 MRHNA and CDR2 SNTAGT. Written as DNA, the CDR3 is TGTGCCAGCGGGACTAGCGGGGGTGGGGCCAACGTCCTGACTTTC. Translated, it gives CASGTSGGGANVLTF.

Only one count was recorded for this clone. At one end the junction does not follow the germline gene, possibly because of a read error. Within the sample, other DNA sequences also encode this same CDR3. V gene TRBV27 combines with J gene TRBJ2-2, with D possibly matching TRBD1 (6 bases). Germline V gene lookup returns CDR1 MNHEY and CDR2 SMNVEV (reference sequence). The length of the CDR3 is 17 residues. The CDR3 bases are TGCGCCAGCAGTTTATTCTATACAGGGTCGAACACCGGGGAGCTGTTTTTT. Its translation: CASSLFYTGSNTGELFF.

V gene TRBV2 combines with J gene TRBJ1-5; D ambiguous. Germline lookup yields CDR1 SNHLY and CDR2 FYNNEI. The V gene lost 3 bases and the J gene lost 0 bases, with 9 bases spanning the gap. The CDR3 length is 15 residues. CDR3 sequence reads: CASSDRHSSNQPQHF. CDR3 coding DNA: TGTGCCAGCAGTGACCGACACAGTAGCAATCAGCCCCAGCATTTT.

J is TRBJ2-2 and V is TRBV5-4; TRBD1 is a possible D gene (5 bases). The germline gives CDR1 SGHNT, CDR2 YYREEE (reference sequence). The CDR3 length is 16 residues. V dropped 0 bases and J dropped 7 bases, with 16 bases sitting between them. The DNA for the CDR3 is TGTGCCAGCAGCTTGGCATTTCAGGGATCTATCGGGGAGCTGTTTTTT. Translated: CASSLAFQGSIGELFF. Full variable domain (outside the CDR3, taken from reference TRBV5-4 and TRBJ2-2): ETGVTQSPTHLIKTRGQQVTLRCSSQSGHNTVSWYQQALGQGPQFIFQYYREEENGRGNFPPRFSGLQFPNYSSELNVNALELDDSALYLCASSLAFQGSIGELFFGEGSRLTVL.

The gene calls are TRBV6-5 and TRBJ2-1, with 10 positions matching TRBD2. Losses at the gene ends were 2 bases for V and 5 bases for J; bases not matched to a gene: 6. Germline V gene lookup returns CDR1 MNHEY and CDR2 SVGAGI. The length of the CDR3 is 16 residues. The CDR3 DNA sequence: TGTGCCAGCAGTTACGCCCTAGCGGGGGTGAACAATGAGCAGTTCTTC. Translated: CASSYALAGVNNEQFF.

Comments on this clone: At one end the junction does not follow the germline gene, possibly because of a read error. V and J are TRBV7-9 and TRBJ1-1; D possibly corresponds to TRBD1 (5 bases). Germline CDR1 is SEHNR and CDR2 is FQNEAQ (reference sequence). The CDR3 is 16 residues long. Here the CDR3 reads CSSSLENGRVYTEAFF. The CDR3 DNA reads as TGTTCCAGCAGCTTAGAAAATGGCAGGGTATACACTGAAGCTTTCTTT.

A word on this clone: One junction end does not reproduce the germline sequence, and a read error may be involved. The chain employs TRBV6-5 and TRBJ2-1; 9 bases are a match to TRBD2. The CDR3 sequence is 15 residues long. Germline-derived CDR1 and CDR2 are MNHEY and SVGAGI. CDR3 nucleotides: TGTGCTAGCAGTCTAGCGGGGCAGCCCTACAATGAGCAGTTCTTC. It is translated as CASSLAGQPYNEQFF.

This clone was seen just once. V gene TRBV9 combines with J gene TRBJ2-3, with D unresolved. Trimming left V 0 bases short and J 3 bases short, with 11 bases between. This CDR3 region has 15 residues. Germline V gene data show CDR1 as SGDLS and CDR2 as YYNGEE. CDR3 DNA: TGTGCCAGCAGCGTAGCGGCAGCAGCGACAGATACGCAGTATTTT. Translation gives CASSVAAAATDTQYF.

This clone was recorded only once. The chain carries TRBV19 and TRBJ1-4; 7 nucleotides line up with TRBD1. V was clipped by 5 bases and J by 6 bases; unmatched bases: 6. CDR3 length: 14 amino acids. Looked up from germline, CDR1 is LNHDA and CDR2 is SQIVND (reference sequence). The CDR3 loop reads CASSGGGFDEKLFF. Written as DNA, the CDR3 is TGTGCCAGTAGTGGAGGGGGCTTTGATGAAAAACTGTTTTTT.

The rearrangement joins TRBV7-9 to TRBJ2-2; the D gene is possibly TRBD1 (6 bases). The length of the CDR3 is 16 residues. The V end lost 5 bases, the J end lost 15 bases, and 28 bases lay between the germline ends. Looked up from germline, CDR1 is SEHNR and CDR2 is FQNEAQ (reference sequence). The CDR3 protein is CASSHIATIHRDEVFF. The DNA for the CDR3 is TGTGCCAGCAGCCATATCGCTACTATTCACAGGGATGAGGTGTTTTTT.

This clone has just a few counts. This rearrangement joins TRBV27 to TRBJ1-2; a weak D match, TRBD1 (6 bases). V was trimmed by 3 bases and J by 6 bases, leaving 11 bases between them. The length of the CDR3 is 13 residues. Germline lookup yields CDR1 MNHEY and CDR2 SMNVEV (reference sequence). The CDR3 region has the DNA TGTGCCAGCAGTTTTCAGGGGCGGAATGGCTACACCTTC. Protein product: CASSFQGRNGYTF.

This sequence joins TRBV6-5 and TRBJ2-7; D is possibly TRBD2 (5 bases). Deletions cut 8 bases from V and 7 bases from J, with 24 bases between. This CDR3 comprises 15 residues. Germline V gene sequence: CDR1 MNHEY, CDR2 SVGAGI. This CDR3 reads CASGSGNRMALEQYF. DNA of the CDR3: TGTGCCAGCGGGTCGGGGAACCGGATGGCTTTAGAGCAGTACTTC.

This chain uses TRBV11-3 with TRBJ2-5; 8 bases align to TRBD2. Germline V CDR1 and CDR2: SGHNT, YENEEA. The CDR3 is 16 amino acids. The junction had 11 bases not matched to a gene; V was cut back by 4 bases and J by 4 bases. The CDR3 nucleotides are TGTGCCAGCAGCTGGGGTAGCGGGGACTCAATAGAGACCCAGTACTTC. As protein: CASSWGSGDSIETQYF.

The CDR3 loop is CASSPNRGQGEKLFF. The CDR3 DNA sequence: TGTGCCAGCTCGCCCAACAGGGGGCAAGGTGAAAAACTGTTTTTT. The chain uses TRBV18 and TRBJ1-4, with TRBD1 matching 9 bases. Germline V CDR1 and CDR2: KGHSH, LQKENI. The CDR3 consists of 15 residues. J lost 7 bases, V lost 6 bases, and 9 bases had no gene match.

This clone came up a few times. V and J are TRBV9 and TRBJ1-1, with TRBD1 matching over 8 bases. J was trimmed by 5 bases and V by 3 bases; bases with no gene match: 9. CDR3 length: 15 residues. CDR1 SGDLS and CDR2 YYNGEE come from the germline V gene. For the CDR3, the DNA is TGTGCCAGCAGCGCGTTAACAGGGGGATGGACTGAAGCTTTCTTT. As protein: CASSALTGGWTEAFF.

The chain has TRBV14 and TRBJ2-3, with 8 bases aligning to TRBD2. V shed 0 bases, J shed 5 bases, and the junction held 16 bases outside the gene matches. This CDR3 region has 19 residues. Germline V gene lookup returns CDR1 SGHDN and CDR2 FVKESK. CDR3 nucleotide sequence: TGTGCCAGCAGCCAAGATCGGGGGGGCCTCAGCTCCCTGGGAGATACGCAGTATTTT. This codes for CASSQDRGGLSSLGDTQYF.

V and J are TRBV2 and TRBJ2-7; D is possibly TRBD1 (5 bases). CDR1 is SNHLY and CDR2 is FYNNEI in the germline V gene. The V end was cut by 8 bases, the J end by 5 bases, with 13 bases between. This CDR3 spans 12 amino acids. The chain's CDR3 is CASDAGSNEQYF. The CDR3 nucleotides read TGTGCCAGCGATGCAGGGTCTAACGAGCAGTACTTC.

This clone was counted only a few times. The chain recombines TRBV9 with TRBJ1-6; 8 bases line up with TRBD1. With V trimmed by 2 bases and J by 10 bases, 8 bases remained unmatched. This CDR3 has 15 amino acids. CDR1 is SGDLS, CDR2 YYNGEE, per germline. The CDR3 DNA reads TGTGCCAGCAGCGTTCAGGGGGCAGGTTTCTCACCCCTCCACTTT. Translated, it gives CASSVQGAGFSPLHF.

The V gene is TRBV11-2, the J gene TRBJ1-2, with no clear D. Germline loops: CDR1 SGHAT, CDR2 FQNNGV. Trimming stripped 7 bases from V and 5 bases from J, with 11 bases between. CDR3 size: 12 residues. This CDR3 is CASNKGGYGYTF. CDR3 DNA: TGTGCCAGCAACAAGGGAGGGTATGGCTACACCTTC.

This clone was counted a few times. The V call is TRBV19, the J call TRBJ2-2, with TRBD1 matching over 7 bases. This CDR3 is built from 13 residues. CDR1 and CDR2 from the germline V gene are LNHDA and SQIVND (reference sequence). V dropped 10 bases and J dropped 7; count of bases not matched to a gene: 9. The DNA for the CDR3 is TGTGCCATCAGTCCAGGGGGAGTCGGGGAGCTGTTTTTT. Translating gives CAISPGGVGELFF.

The J gene is TRBJ1-6, the V gene TRBV27, with D possibly TRBD1 on 6 matching bases. Trimming left V 4 bases short and J 8 bases short, with 18 bases between. The CDR3 length is 16 residues. From germline, CDR1 is MNHEY and CDR2 SMNVEV (reference sequence). The CDR3 DNA sequence: TGTGCCAGCAGTTCTGCTCAGGGGCAGGGTTATTCACCCCTCCACTTT. It translates to CASSSAQGQGYSPLHF.

The CDR3 protein is CAWRGGEETQYF. The CDR3 DNA reads TGTGCCTGGAGGGGGGGGGAAGAGACCCAGTACTTC. The rearrangement joins TRBV30 to TRBJ2-5, with 7 positions matching TRBD2. The CDR3 sequence is 12 residues long. Germline assignment: CDR1 GTSNPN and CDR2 SVGIG (reference sequence). V gave up 3 bases and J gave up 3 bases; unmatched junction bases: 1.

V is TRBV6-1 and J is TRBJ1-4, with D uncertain. V was clipped by 2 bases and J by 0 bases, with 4 bases between them. The CDR3 has 14 residues. Germline V gives CDR1 MNHNS, CDR2 SASEGT. Here the CDR3 DNA reads TGTGCCAGCAGTGAAACAGCAACTAATGAAAAACTGTTTTTT. As protein: CASSETATNEKLFF.

V usage is TRBV5-1 and J usage is TRBJ2-4; 9 bases are shared with TRBD2. The CDR3 loop spans 21 amino acids. Germline assignment: CDR1 SGHRS and CDR2 YFSETQ. The J segment lost 2 bases and the V segment lost 0 bases, leaving 18 bases of the junction unmatched. CDR3 in DNA: TGCGCCAGCAGCTTGGGTGAGGTAGCGGGGGTCATACCCGTTCCCAAAAACATTCAGTACTTC. Amino acids: CASSLGEVAGVIPVPKNIQYF.

The chain uses TRBV9 and TRBJ2-7; 7 nucleotides agree with TRBD1. The CDR3 totals 16 residues. Looked up from germline, CDR1 is SGDLS and CDR2 is YYNGEE. V was pared by 4 bases and J by 2 bases, with 12 bases of the junction left unmatched. The CDR3 loop reads CASSPQTGTAAYEQYF. The CDR3 DNA reads TGTGCCAGCAGCCCCCAAACCGGGACAGCTGCCTACGAGCAGTACTTC.

This chain uses TRBV10-3 with TRBJ1-1, with TRBD1 matching over 7 bases. V was pared by 8 bases and J by 5 bases, with 11 bases of the junction left unmatched. Looked up from germline, CDR1 is ENHRY and CDR2 is SYGVKD. This CDR3 is 14 amino acids long. CDR3 in DNA: TGTGCCATCCAGGGCCAGGGGGTCGCAACTGAAGCTTTCTTT. Translating gives CAIQGQGVATEAFF.